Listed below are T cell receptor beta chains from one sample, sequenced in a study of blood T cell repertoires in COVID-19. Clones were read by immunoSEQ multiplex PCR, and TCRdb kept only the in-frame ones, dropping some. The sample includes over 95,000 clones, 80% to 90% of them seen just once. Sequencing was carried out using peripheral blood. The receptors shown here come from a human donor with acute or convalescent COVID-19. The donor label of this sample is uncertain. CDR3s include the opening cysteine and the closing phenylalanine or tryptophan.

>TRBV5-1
CASSTGQGGNTEAFF
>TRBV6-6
CATMGEANEKLFF
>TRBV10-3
CAISDSPTGANEKLFF
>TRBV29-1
CSVEKLHNEQFF
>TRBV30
CAWSAGTGGVEKLFF
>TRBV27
CASSLYWTSSNEQFF
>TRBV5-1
CASSLVLANTDTQYF
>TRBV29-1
CSAGQGGNSYEQYF
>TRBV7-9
CASTDDPPGAGVYYNEQFF
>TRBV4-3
CASSQQKTMNTEAFF
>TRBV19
CASGQLGETQYF
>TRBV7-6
CASSLAGGTSYEQYF
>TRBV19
CASAAATGSGNTIYF
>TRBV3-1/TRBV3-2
CASSQYRGTYEQYF
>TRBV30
CAWSSGGAGMNTEAFF
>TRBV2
CASSAHREHQPQHF
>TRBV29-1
CSVDPGNTGELFF
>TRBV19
CASSIGGGLETQYF
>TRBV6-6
CASRPGFGNSPLHF
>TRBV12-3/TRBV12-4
CASRLLGGEQFF
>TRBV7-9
CASSLQQGGNSPLHF
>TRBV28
CASSLPAVAAPTNEQFF
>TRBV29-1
CSVRGNSGANVLTF
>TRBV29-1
CSVEMQGNTEAFF
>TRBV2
CASSDEGQGLSPLHF
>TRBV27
CASNLLAGPYNEQFF
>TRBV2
CASSGYRDKTEQYF
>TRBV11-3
CASSLVGGRSPTFF
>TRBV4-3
CASSPGRGGAADTQYF
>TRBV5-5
CASSSGQAVHYGYTF
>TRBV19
CASSGAGISYTF
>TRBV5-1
CASSFSGTGPSGNTIYF
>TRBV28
CASSLSGKGYEQYF
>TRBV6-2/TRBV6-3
CASSPVPRTGAHSPLHF
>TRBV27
CASREDRGRAEAFF
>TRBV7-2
CASSLEGRGWNEQFF
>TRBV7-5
CARGYPQNTGELFF
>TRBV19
CASSIQRTGRNSPLHF
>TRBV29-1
CSVLVATNEKLFF